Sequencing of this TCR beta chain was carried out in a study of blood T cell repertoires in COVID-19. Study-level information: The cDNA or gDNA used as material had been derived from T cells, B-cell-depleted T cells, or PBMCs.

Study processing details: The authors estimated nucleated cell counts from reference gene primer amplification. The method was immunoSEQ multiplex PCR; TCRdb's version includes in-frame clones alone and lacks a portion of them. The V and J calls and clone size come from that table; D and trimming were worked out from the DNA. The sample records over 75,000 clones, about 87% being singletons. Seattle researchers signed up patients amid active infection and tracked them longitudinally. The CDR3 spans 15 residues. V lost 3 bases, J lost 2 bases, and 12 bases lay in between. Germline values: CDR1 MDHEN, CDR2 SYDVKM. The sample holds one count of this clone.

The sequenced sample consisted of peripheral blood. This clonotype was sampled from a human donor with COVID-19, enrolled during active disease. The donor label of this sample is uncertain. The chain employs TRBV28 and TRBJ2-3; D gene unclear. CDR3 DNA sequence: TGTGCCAGCAGTTTCGGCCAGACTTTCACAGATACGCAGTATTTT. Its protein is CASSFGQTFTDTQYF.